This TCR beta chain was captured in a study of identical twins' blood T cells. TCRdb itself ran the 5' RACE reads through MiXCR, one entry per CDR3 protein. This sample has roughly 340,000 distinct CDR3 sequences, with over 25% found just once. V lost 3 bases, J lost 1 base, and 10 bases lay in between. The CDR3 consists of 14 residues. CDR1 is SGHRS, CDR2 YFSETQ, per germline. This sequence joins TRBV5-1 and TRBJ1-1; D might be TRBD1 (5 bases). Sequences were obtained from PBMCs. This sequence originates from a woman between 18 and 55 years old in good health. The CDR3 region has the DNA TGCGCCAGCAGCTGGGGGACGGGGAACACTGAAGCTTTCTTT. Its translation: CASSWGTGNTEAFF. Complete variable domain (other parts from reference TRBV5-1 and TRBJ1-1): KAGVTQTPRYLIKTRGQQVTLSCSPISGHRSVSWYQQTPGQGLQFLFEYFSETQRNKGNFPGRFSGRQFSNSRSEMNVSTLELGDSALYLCASSWGTGNTEAFFGQGTRLTVV.